Presented here are 13 T cell receptor beta chains from one specimen sequenced in a study of T cell responses to AZD1222 COVID-19 vaccine (dated by TCRdb to the early 2020s). Interpreted using the paper, the time point label stands for: baseline before first vaccination. The library was produced with the immunoSEQ multiplex PCR assay. Imported from immuneACCESS, the table was reduced by TCRdb to in-frame sequences with V and J called. These copies leave out some clones; in studies compared against another copy, an unresolved V gene accounts for under half, and the cause of the remainder is not known. The sample has 73,000 or so clones on record, approximately 85% of them singletons. The ten largest make up around 5% of the sample. The material sequenced was peripheral blood, taken on day 0 of AZD1222 vaccination. The receptor set was obtained from an adult in good health.

The chain is built from TRBV3-1 (or the pseudogene TRBV3-2) and TRBJ1-2; no clear D gene. The V gene's germline CDR1 is LGHDT and CDR2 YNNKEL (reference sequence). This CDR3 spans 15 amino acids. Trimming removed 1 base at V and 1 base at J, with 10 bases between. CDR3 in DNA: TGTGCCAGCAGCCAAGTTTCGGATAGTAACTATGGCTACACCTTC. Translating it yields CASSQVSDSNYGYTF.

V usage is TRBV28 and J usage is TRBJ2-1, with 10 bases identical to TRBD2. CDR3 length: 16 amino acids. V lost 5 bases, J lost 9 bases, and 13 bases stayed unmatched. CDR1 and CDR2 (germline): MDHEN, SYDVKM. CDR3 sequence reads: CASSILPAGGPGEQFF. CDR3 nucleotide sequence: TGTGCCAGCAGTATCCTGCCAGCGGGGGGGCCAGGTGAGCAGTTCTTC.

The chain joins TRBV7-9 to TRBJ1-2; D uncertain. This CDR3 region has 13 residues. The germline CDR1 and CDR2 sequences are SEHNR and FQNEAQ (reference sequence). V gave up 5 bases and J gave up 4 bases, with 11 bases separating them. CDR3 DNA: TGTGCCAGCAGCCCCCGGGCTTCCTATGGCTACACCTTC. Translated, it gives CASSPRASYGYTF.

J is TRBJ1-2 and V is TRBV7-9, with D possibly being TRBD1 (6 bases). The CDR3 is made up of 14 amino acids. Germline V gene sequence: CDR1 SEHNR, CDR2 FQNEAQ (reference sequence). Deletions cut 5 bases from V and 8 bases from J, with 18 bases between. For the CDR3, the DNA is TGTGCCAGCAGCCACTTAACAGGGATCGTCGGCTACACCTTC. It codes for CASSHLTGIVGYTF.

This chain connects TRBV28 to TRBJ1-1; unclear D gene. Trimming took off 3 bases at V and 11 bases at J, with 10 bases between the two ends. Per the germline V gene, CDR1 is MDHEN and CDR2 is SYDVKM. The length of the CDR3 is 11 residues. The CDR3 coding sequence is TGTGCCAGCAGTTTGGGCTCTTGGGCTTTCTTT. Protein: CASSLGSWAFF.

V gene TRBV4-2 combines with J gene TRBJ2-5; D uncertain. CDR3 size: 15 residues. Germline V lookup: CDR1 LGHNA, CDR2 YNFKEQ. The V end lost 3 bases, the J end lost 1 base, and 12 bases lay between the germline ends. CDR3 DNA sequence: TGTGCCAGCAGCCAGTACCGGGCCTCCCAAGAGACCCAGTACTTC. As protein: CASSQYRASQETQYF.

This chain uses TRBV6-4 with TRBJ2-2; 7 bases are a match to TRBD1. Trimming at V came to 6 bases and at J to 7 bases, leaving 5 bases not matched to a gene. The CDR3 sequence is 13 residues long. Germline V gene lookup returns CDR1 MRHNA and CDR2 SNTAGT. DNA for the CDR3: TGTGCCAGCAGCCTAACAGGGGTCGGGGAGCTGTTTTTT. It yields the protein CASSLTGVGELFF.

The rearrangement uses TRBV6-6 and TRBJ1-6, with D perhaps matching TRBD1 (5 bases). The CDR3 has 15 amino acids. Deletions cut 2 bases from V and 8 bases from J, with 13 bases between. Germline assignment: CDR1 MNHNY and CDR2 SVGAGI (reference sequence). CDR3 nucleotides: TGTGCCAGCAGTTACGGCAGGGCCGGGGATTCACCCCTCCACTTT. This sequence encodes CASSYGRAGDSPLHF.

The chain combines TRBV10-2 with TRBJ1-5; 7 positions match TRBD1. Losses at the gene ends were 7 bases for V and 7 bases for J; bases not matched to a gene: 10. The germline V gene has CDR1 WSHSY and CDR2 SAAADI. This CDR3 has 14 residues. The DNA of the CDR3 is TGCGCCAGCACCGACCGACAGGGTAAGCAGCCCCAGCATTTT. Its translation: CASTDRQGKQPQHF.

This clone qualifies as medium-sized. The chain carries TRBV7-9 and TRBJ1-1; perhaps TRBD1 as D (5 bases). V was clipped by 4 bases and J by 4 bases, with 13 bases between them. This CDR3 is built from 14 residues. Germline CDR1 reads SEHNR; CDR2 reads FQNEAQ (reference sequence). CDR3 in amino acids: CASSWEGVGTEAFF. The CDR3 DNA is TGTGCCAGCAGCTGGGAAGGGGTGGGCACTGAAGCTTTCTTT.

As for this clone: The junction differs from germline at one of its ends, possibly a read error. The genes are TRBV24-1 and TRBJ2-3, with TRBD1 matching 12 bases. This CDR3 has 13 residues. Germline CDR1 and CDR2: KGHDR and SFDVKD. CDR3 region: CATSDLGDRGRHF. The CDR3 DNA is TGTGCCACCAGTGATTTGGGGGACAGGGGGCGGCATTTT.

The V gene is TRBV4-2, the J gene TRBJ2-2; D is undetermined. The V gene's germline CDR1 is LGHNA and CDR2 YNFKEQ. The CDR3 is 16 amino acids. With 0 bases removed from V and 1 base from J, the gap between germline ends came to 9 bases. The CDR3 spells CASSQDGPRNTGELFF. The CDR3 DNA reads TGTGCCAGCAGCCAAGATGGGCCCAGGAACACCGGGGAGCTGTTTTTT.

In nucleotides, the CDR3 is TGCGCCAGCAGCCGTGAAGACTCTGGGGCCAACGTCCTGACTTTC. Residues: CASSREDSGANVLTF. This chain uses TRBV4-3 with TRBJ2-6, with D unresolved. Trimming left V 4 bases short and J 0 bases short, with 7 bases between. Looked up from germline, CDR1 is LGHNA and CDR2 is YSLEER. CDR3 size: 15 residues.